Below, 26 T cell receptor beta chains from the same sample are listed, as sequenced in a study of T cell responses to AZD1222 COVID-19 vaccine. Repertoires were generated with immunoSEQ multiplex PCR, while TCRdb's copy carries only in-frame clones and drops some. The sample contains approximately 140,000 clones, about 93% of which appear only once. The sample in question was peripheral blood, obtained on day 0 of AZD1222 vaccination. The origin of the receptors is an adult in good health.

This clone was observed a single time. This chain joins TRBV9 and TRBJ1-1; D is possibly TRBD1 (6 bases). The V end was cut by 3 bases, the J end by 3 bases, with 18 bases between. There are 16 residues in the CDR3. Germline V gene lookup returns CDR1 SGDLS and CDR2 YYNGEE. The CDR3 bases are TGTGCCAGCAGCGCCGGACCCGACAAGGGGGACACTGAAGCTTTCTTT. Amino acid sequence: CASSAGPDKGDTEAFF.

This clone is deemed medium-sized (0.01 to 0.1%). The chain carries TRBV2 and TRBJ1-1; TRBD1 might be the D (6 bases). The germline V gene has CDR1 SNHLY and CDR2 FYNNEI. Deletions cut 8 bases from V and 4 bases from J, with 14 bases between. The CDR3 has 13 residues. The chain's CDR3 is CASVDRMLTEAFF. CDR3 sequence (DNA): TGTGCCAGCGTAGACAGGATGCTCACTGAAGCTTTCTTT.

This sequence joins TRBV19 and TRBJ2-3; 11 bases line up with TRBD2. Unmatched junction bases numbered 8, after V lost 3 bases and J lost 0 bases. Germline V CDR1 and CDR2: LNHDA, SQIVND (reference sequence). The CDR3 runs 18 residues. CDR3 residues: CASSMGTSGDSSTDTQYF. The CDR3 region has the DNA TGTGCCAGTAGTATGGGGACTAGCGGAGACTCTAGCACAGATACGCAGTATTTT. The variable domain in full, completed from reference TRBV19 and TRBJ2-3, reads DGGITQSPKYLFRKEGQNVTLSCEQNLNHDAMYWYRQDPGQGLRLIYYSQIVNDFQKGDIAEGYSVSREKKESFPLTVTSAQKNPTAFYLCASSMGTSGDSSTDTQYFGPGTRLTVL.

This chain links TRBV5-1 with TRBJ1-4, with D tentatively TRBD1 (5 bases). V lost 0 bases to trimming and J lost 1 base, with 10 bases between them. Germline V gene lookup returns CDR1 SGHRS and CDR2 YFSETQ. This CDR3 is 16 amino acids long. The CDR3 region has the DNA TGCGCCAGCAGCTTGGAATACGGGGGAACTAATGAAAAACTGTTTTTT. Encoded protein: CASSLEYGGTNEKLFF.

This clone was seen once. This rearrangement joins TRBV4-1 to TRBJ1-6, with a possible D match to TRBD1 (5 bases). Germline CDR1 and CDR2: MGHRA and YSYEKL. This CDR3 contains 18 residues. Trimming stripped 0 bases from V and 4 bases from J, with 16 bases between. In nucleotides, the CDR3 is TGCGCCAGCAGCCAAGATGATGGGGCAGGGAGTTATAATTCACCCCTCCACTTT. The encoded protein is CASSQDDGAGSYNSPLHF.

The chain couples TRBV11-3 to TRBJ2-7; 8 nucleotides match TRBD1. V was clipped by 1 base and J by 7 bases; unmatched bases: 12. The germline gives CDR1 SGHNT, CDR2 YENEEA. This CDR3 is 16 amino acids long. The chain's CDR3 is CASSLGDRGPPWEQYV. The CDR3 nucleotides read TGTGCCAGCAGCTTAGGCGACAGGGGACCCCCTTGGGAGCAGTACGTC.

This clone has just a few counts. The J gene is TRBJ1-6, the V gene TRBV25-1; no reliable D call. V was pared by 5 bases and J by 4 bases, with 9 bases between. This CDR3 region has 14 residues. Germline V gene sequence: CDR1 MGHDK, CDR2 SYGVNS. The CDR3 loop reads CASSSRGYNSPLHF. As DNA, the CDR3 is TGTGCCAGCAGTTCCCGGGGTTATAATTCACCCCTCCACTTT. Filled out from reference TRBV25-1 and TRBJ1-6, the complete variable domain reads EADIYQTPRYLVIGTGKKITLECSQTMGHDKMYWYQQDPGMELHLIHYSYGVNSTEKGDLSSESTVSRIRTEHFPLTLESARPSHTSQYLCASSSRGYNSPLHFGNGTRLTVT.

This clone was found a few times. This chain joins TRBV10-3 and TRBJ2-5; TRBD2 agrees at 13 bases. Germline CDR1 and CDR2: ENHRY and SYGVKD. This CDR3 comprises 15 residues. V trimming: 4 bases; J trimming: 5 bases; junction bases outside the gene matches: 4. The chain's CDR3 is CAISGLAGGGETQYF. The CDR3 DNA sequence: TGTGCCATCAGTGGACTAGCGGGAGGAGGTGAGACCCAGTACTTC.

This CDR3 reads CASSSSSYNQPQHF. The CDR3 DNA reads TGTGCCAGCAGTTCGTCGTCCTATAATCAGCCCCAGCATTTT. The chain recombines TRBV6-5 with TRBJ1-5; D is undetermined. There are 14 residues in the CDR3. The ends were cut back, 4 bases at V and 4 bases at J, with 11 bases in the middle. Per germline, CDR1 MNHEY and CDR2 SVGAGI.

This chain uses TRBV6-5 with TRBJ2-1; 9 nucleotides line up with TRBD1. This CDR3 is built from 15 residues. J was trimmed by 8 bases and V by 6 bases; bases with no gene match: 11. From germline, CDR1 is MNHEY and CDR2 SVGAGI. The CDR3 loop is CASRQGALVKYEQFF. The CDR3 DNA sequence: TGTGCCAGCAGACAGGGGGCTCTGGTCAAATATGAGCAGTTCTTC.

J is TRBJ1-5 and V is TRBV7-6; TRBD1 might be the D (5 bases). This CDR3 has 17 residues. Trimming removed 5 bases from V and 1 base from J, with 18 bases in between. CDR1 and CDR2 from the germline V gene are SGHVS and FNYEAQ. CDR3 nucleotide sequence: TGTGCCAGCAGCAATACCGCCCGGGGGAAAAGCAATCAGCCCCAGCATTTT. It specifies CASSNTARGKSNQPQHF.

The chain recombines TRBV3-1 (or the pseudogene TRBV3-2) with TRBJ2-1; 10 positions agree with TRBD2. The V gene's germline CDR1 is LGHDT and CDR2 YNNKEL (reference sequence). The CDR3 has 16 residues. V was pared by 3 bases and J by 6 bases, with 8 bases of the junction left unmatched. CDR3 protein: CASSQNSGGIFNEQFF. CDR3 DNA: TGTGCCAGCAGCCAGAATAGCGGGGGGATCTTCAATGAGCAGTTCTTC.

The chain combines TRBV6-5 with TRBJ2-3; possible D gene TRBD2, 5 bases. Trimming removed 2 bases from V and 0 bases from J, with 9 bases in between. This CDR3 has 15 residues. CDR1 is MNHEY, CDR2 SVGAGI, per germline. The CDR3 nucleotides are TGTGCCAGCAGTTACAGGAGCGGTAGCACAGATACGCAGTATTTT. Translated: CASSYRSGSTDTQYF.

The genes are TRBV19 and TRBJ2-5; TRBD1 aligns across 9 bases. The germline V gene encodes CDR1 LNHDA and CDR2 SQIVND (reference sequence). After removal of 5 bases from V and 3 bases from J, the junction contained 7 bases not matched to a gene. The CDR3 covers 15 residues. The CDR3 region has the DNA TGTGCCAGTAGTCTAGCCTGGACAGGGGAAGAGACCCAGTACTTC. Its translation: CASSLAWTGEETQYF.

The chain uses TRBV19 and TRBJ1-2; TRBD1 aligns across 8 bases. V shed 7 bases, J shed 4 bases, and the junction held 14 bases outside the gene matches. CDR3 size: 16 residues. CDR1 is LNHDA and CDR2 is SQIVND in the germline V gene (reference sequence). CDR3 nucleotide sequence: TGTGCCAGTACTCCCGGGACAGGTCCCGGAAGCTATGGCTACACCTTC. This codes for CASTPGTGPGSYGYTF.

This chain joins TRBV5-1 and TRBJ1-2; D is unclear. This CDR3 is 14 amino acids long. CDR1 SGHRS and CDR2 YFSETQ come from the germline V gene. Trimming left V 2 bases short and J 4 bases short, with 12 bases between. This chain's CDR3 is CASSLPESSYGYTF. In nucleotides, the CDR3 is TGCGCCAGCAGCTTACCTGAGTCCTCCTATGGCTACACCTTC.

Details on this clone: The junction shows a germline mismatch at one end, possibly a read error. The chain has TRBV9 and TRBJ2-1; D is unresolved. There are 12 residues in the CDR3. CDR1 and CDR2 (germline): SGDLS, YYNGEE. CDR3 amino acids: CASSSSSNEQFF. CDR3 DNA sequence: TGTGCCAGCAGCTCCTCCTCCAATGAGCAGTTCTTC.

The chain combines TRBV4-2 with TRBJ1-5; D gene ambiguous. This CDR3 contains 13 residues. The V gene's germline CDR1 is LGHNA and CDR2 YNFKEQ. Trimming removed 0 bases from V and 4 bases from J, with 4 bases in between. The CDR3 reads CASSQERNQPQHF. The CDR3 DNA follows: TGTGCCAGCAGCCAAGAGAGGAATCAGCCCCAGCATTTT.

This chain uses TRBV23-1 with TRBJ1-5; D possibly corresponds to TRBD1 (5 bases). TRBV23-1 has ORF status, its function being uncertain. The CDR3 covers 20 residues. V dropped 2 bases and J dropped 0 bases, with 23 bases sitting between them. CDR3 coding DNA: TGCGCCAGCAGTCAACCACCGACAGCAAAAAAGTGCTATAGCAATCAGCCCCAGCATTTT. Translation gives CASSQPPTAKKCYSNQPQHF.

The chain uses TRBV7-7 and TRBJ2-1; 9 bases align to TRBD1. Germline V lookup: CDR1 SSHAT, CDR2 FNYEAQ (reference sequence). This CDR3 is built from 19 residues. J was trimmed by 6 bases and V by 1 base; bases with no gene match: 16. CDR3: CASSLEFYLGQGHGNEQFF. CDR3 coding DNA: TGTGCCAGCAGCTTAGAATTTTATCTGGGACAGGGACATGGCAATGAGCAGTTCTTC.

This clone was picked up one time. V and J are TRBV9 and TRBJ2-1, with 11 positions matching TRBD2. Per the germline V gene, CDR1 is SGDLS and CDR2 is YYNGEE. Trimming cost V 1 base and J 3 bases; bases outside gene matches: 3. The CDR3 covers 16 residues. The CDR3 DNA sequence: TGTGCCAGCAGCGTAACGACTAGCGGGAACTACAATGAGCAGTTCTTC. This gives the protein CASSVTTSGNYNEQFF. The whole variable domain, remainder taken from reference TRBV9 and TRBJ2-1, is DSGVTQTPKHLITATGQRVTLRCSPRSGDLSVYWYQQSLDQGLQFLIQYYNGEERAKGNILERFSAQQFPDLHSELNLSSLELGDSALYFCASSVTTSGNYNEQFFGPGTRLTVL.

This clone showed up just once. V and J are TRBV27 and TRBJ2-5; D assignment may be TRBD1 or TRBD2 (5 bases each). The CDR3 has 11 amino acids. V gave up 7 bases and J gave up 6 bases, with 9 bases separating them. Germline V gene sequence: CDR1 MNHEY, CDR2 SMNVEV (reference sequence). CDR3 sequence reads: CASTEGKTQYF. CDR3 in DNA: TGTGCCAGCACCGAGGGGAAGACCCAGTACTTC.

The J gene is TRBJ1-1, the V gene TRBV20-1; D unclear. The V gene's germline CDR1 is DFQATT and CDR2 SNEGSKA (reference sequence). The ends were cut back, 6 bases at V and 2 bases at J, with 7 bases in the middle. This CDR3 contains 11 residues. The CDR3 coding sequence is TGCAGTGCCTACCTTAACACTGAAGCTTTCTTT. Protein product: CSAYLNTEAFF.

This clone was recorded once. The V gene is TRBV10-2, the J gene TRBJ2-3; no clear D gene. Germline V gene sequence: CDR1 WSHSY, CDR2 SAAADI. The CDR3 spans 12 residues. Trimming cost V 9 bases and J 0 bases, with 7 bases left between them. The CDR3 reads CASLGSTDTQYF. The DNA for the CDR3 is TGCGCCAGTCTCGGTAGCACAGATACGCAGTATTTT.

The J gene is TRBJ1-4, the V gene TRBV6-1; TRBD1 might be the D (5 bases). V lost 3 bases and J 8 bases, leaving 16 bases between the germline ends. The length of the CDR3 is 15 residues. Germline V gene data show CDR1 as MNHNS and CDR2 as SASEGT. The CDR3 here is CASSDAGMGNEKLFF. CDR3 bases: TGTGCCAGCAGTGACGCAGGGATGGGAAACGAAAAACTGTTTTTT.

V and J are TRBV7-7 and TRBJ1-5, with D uncertain. V was cut by 4 bases and J by 6 bases, with 16 bases left in between. CDR3 length: 15 amino acids. Germline V gene lookup returns CDR1 SSHAT and CDR2 FNYEAQ (reference sequence). Here the CDR3 reads CASSSHIRISQPQHF. The CDR3 nucleotides are TGTGCCAGCAGCTCCCATATCAGGATCAGTCAGCCCCAGCATTTT. Full variable domain (rest looked up from reference TRBV7-7 and TRBJ1-5): GAGVSQSPRYKVTKRGQDVTLRCDPISSHATLYWYQQALGQGPEFLTYFNYEAQPDKSGLPSDRFSAERPEGSISTLTIQRTEQRDSAMYRCASSSHIRISQPQHFGDGTRLSIL.